One sample yielded the 25 T cell receptor beta chains listed below, sequenced in a study of beta chain features in type 1 diabetes. Sequenced material consisted of expressed TCRB transcripts (all of the isolated RNA was reverse transcribed). TCRdb's copy holds only in-frame clones and misses some; the assay was immunoSEQ multiplex PCR. The sample carries about 150,000 clones, around 8% recorded once. What was sequenced was central memory CD4+ T cells from blood. These receptors all stem from a man between 18 and 29 years old in good health.

This clone was seen more than once but under ten times. Compared with germline, one end of the junction differs, possibly owing to a read error. The chain carries TRBV6-5 and TRBJ2-7; 8 bases are shared with TRBD1. Germline V lookup: CDR1 MNHEY, CDR2 SVGAGI. The CDR3 has 13 amino acids. The CDR3 bases are TGTGCCAGCCGTTATACAGGGGGCTACGAGCAGTACTTC. Translation gives CASRYTGGYEQYF.

V gene TRBV28 combines with J gene TRBJ2-3; 10 bases line up with TRBD2. J was trimmed by 5 bases and V by 7 bases; bases with no gene match: 9. CDR3 size: 15 residues. The germline V gene encodes CDR1 MDHEN and CDR2 SYDVKM. The CDR3 reads CASKRSGRGRDTQYF. The CDR3 DNA reads TGTGCCAGCAAACGGAGCGGGAGGGGAAGAGATACGCAGTATTTT.

This clone was observed many times. This chain uses TRBV28 with TRBJ2-1; 10 bases are shared with TRBD1. Germline V gene lookup returns CDR1 MDHEN and CDR2 SYDVKM. Trimming cost V 4 bases and J 7 bases; bases outside gene matches: 1. This CDR3 comprises 13 residues. CDR3 DNA: TGTGCCAGCAGTTCGGGACAGGGGAATGAGCAGTTCTTC. Its translation is CASSSGQGNEQFF. Using reference TRBV28 and TRBJ2-1 for the parts outside the CDR3, the full variable domain is DVKVTQSSRYLVKRTGEKVFLECVQDMDHENMFWYRQDPGLGLRLIYFSYDVKMKEKGDIPEGYSVSREKKERFSLILESASTNQTSMYLCASSSGQGNEQFFGPGTRLTVL.

This clone was seen more than once but under ten times. The gene calls are TRBV2 and TRBJ2-5; TRBD2 is a possible D gene (5 bases). In germline, CDR1 is SNHLY, CDR2 FYNNEI. This CDR3 is 12 amino acids long. The V and J ends lost 8 bases and 4 bases respectively, with 11 bases between them. The CDR3 is CASRGYGETQYF. The CDR3 DNA reads as TGTGCCAGCCGGGGTTATGGAGAGACCCAGTACTTC.

V usage is TRBV5-1 and J usage is TRBJ1-4; D might be TRBD1 (5 bases). From germline, CDR1 is SGHRS and CDR2 YFSETQ. The CDR3 has 15 amino acids. Trimming cost V 4 bases and J 13 bases, with 23 bases left between them. The CDR3 loop is CASSPLTEPGGLLFF. The CDR3 bases are TGCGCCAGCAGCCCGTTGACAGAACCCGGGGGGTTACTGTTTTTT.

This clone has only a few counts. The chain recombines TRBV2 with TRBJ2-7; TRBD1 is a possible D gene (5 bases). The V end was cut by 11 bases, the J end by 3 bases, with 20 bases between. Germline V gene sequence: CDR1 SNHLY, CDR2 FYNNEI. The CDR3 loop spans 14 amino acids. The chain's CDR3 is CACTKGLGLYEQYF. DNA of the CDR3: TGTGCCTGCACGAAAGGGTTGGGGCTCTACGAGCAGTACTTC.

This clone has a count of ten or more. This chain joins TRBV9 and TRBJ1-3, with a possible D match to TRBD1 (5 bases). The CDR3 is 16 amino acids. The ends were cut back, 0 bases at V and 0 bases at J, with 10 bases in the middle. Germline V gene sequence: CDR1 SGDLS, CDR2 YYNGEE. The CDR3 loop reads CASSVDPDNSGNTIYF. CDR3 sequence (DNA): TGTGCCAGCAGCGTAGATCCGGACAACTCTGGAAACACCATATATTTT.

This clone appeared many times. The genes are TRBV14 and TRBJ2-1; 9 bases line up with TRBD1. This CDR3 region has 15 residues. The V gene end was trimmed by 3 bases and the J gene end by 4 bases; junction bases not matched to a gene: 4. Germline V gene data show CDR1 as SGHDN and CDR2 as FVKESK. CDR3 residues: CASSQGQGLYNEQFF. CDR3 DNA sequence: TGTGCCAGCAGCCAGGGACAGGGATTATACAATGAGCAGTTCTTC.

The chain combines TRBV30 with TRBJ1-5; tentatively, D is TRBD1 (6 bases). CDR1 and CDR2 from the germline V gene are GTSNPN and SVGIG (reference sequence). The V end was cut by 0 bases, the J end by 7 bases, with 13 bases between. This CDR3 has 14 residues. The CDR3 protein is CAWSVMGAGQPQHF. CDR3 DNA sequence: TGTGCCTGGAGTGTAATGGGGGCCGGACAGCCCCAGCATTTT.

There are a few counts of this clone. The CDR3 DNA follows: TGTGCCAGCAGCGGAGGCTATGCAACTAATGAAAAACTGTTTTTT. It is translated as CASSGGYATNEKLFF. The V and J genes are TRBV9 and TRBJ1-4; no definite D call. The ends were cut back, 3 bases at V and 0 bases at J, with 9 bases in the middle. CDR1 SGDLS and CDR2 YYNGEE come from the germline V gene. The CDR3 has 15 amino acids.

This clone was seen ten or more times. The chain uses TRBV5-6 and TRBJ2-3; maybe TRBD2 (5 bases). V was cut by 4 bases and J by 1 base, with 10 bases left in between. Germline V lookup: CDR1 SGHDT, CDR2 YYEEEE. CDR3 size: 14 residues. CDR3 DNA sequence: TGTGCCAGCAGCGTAGGACTGGGCACAGATACGCAGTATTTT. Translation: CASSVGLGTDTQYF.

This clone has a handful of counts. The chain recombines TRBV6-5 with TRBJ1-1; 8 bases match TRBD1. Germline-derived CDR1 and CDR2 are MNHEY and SVGAGI. The CDR3 is 12 residues long. The V gene end was trimmed by 5 bases and the J gene end by 7 bases; junction bases not matched to a gene: 3. In nucleotides, the CDR3 is TGTGCCAGCAGTCCGACAGGGGATGAAGCTTTCTTT. It specifies CASSPTGDEAFF.

This clone was seen only a few times. The chain couples TRBV28 to TRBJ2-7, with TRBD1 matching over 7 bases. CDR3 size: 12 residues. Trimming took 11 bases from V and 0 from J; bases not matched to a gene: 4. Germline V lookup: CDR1 MDHEN, CDR2 SYDVKM. The CDR3 here is CALGQNSYEQYF. CDR3 coding DNA: TGTGCCCTGGGACAGAACTCCTACGAGCAGTACTTC. The full variable domain, rest sourced from reference TRBV28 and TRBJ2-7, is DVKVTQSSRYLVKRTGEKVFLECVQDMDHENMFWYRQDPGLGLRLIYFSYDVKMKEKGDIPEGYSVSREKKERFSLILESASTNQTSMYLCALGQNSYEQYFGPGTRLTVT.

This clone was seen many times. V usage is TRBV6-5 and J usage is TRBJ2-1, with D possibly matching TRBD1 (6 bases). Germline V gives CDR1 MNHEY, CDR2 SVGAGI. The V gene lost 5 bases and the J gene lost 4 bases, with 15 bases spanning the gap. CDR3 length: 15 amino acids. The CDR3 DNA follows: TGTGCCAGCAGTCTATACAGGGAATCTTACAATGAGCAGTTCTTC. Translated, it gives CASSLYRESYNEQFF.

The rearrangement uses TRBV4-3 and TRBJ1-5, with unresolved D. The CDR3 runs to 12 residues. Germline CDR1 is LGHNA and CDR2 is YSLEER. The ends were cut back, 2 bases at V and 10 bases at J, with 9 bases in the middle. CDR3 sequence (DNA): TGCGCCAGCAGCCAACGGAGGGTACCCCAGCATTTT. Its protein product is CASSQRRVPQHF.

J is TRBJ2-5 and V is TRBV6-6, with D perhaps TRBD2 (6 bases). Germline CDR1 MNHNY, CDR2 SVGAGI (reference sequence). V lost 5 bases and J 9 bases, leaving 16 bases between the germline ends. The length of the CDR3 is 13 residues. CDR3 in amino acids: CASSHPATGAQYF. CDR3 bases: TGTGCCAGCAGTCACCCGGCGACGGGGGCCCAGTACTTC.

Many counts were recorded for this clone. The chain couples TRBV7-3 to TRBJ2-1, with TRBD1 matching over 8 bases. The CDR3 consists of 16 residues. V lost 5 bases to trimming and J lost 2 bases; unmatched junction nucleotides: 8. Looked up from germline, CDR1 is SGHTA and CDR2 is FQGTGA. DNA of the CDR3: TGTGCCAGCAGCCCAGGGGGCAGGGGTGCCTACAATGAGCAGTTCTTC. It encodes CASSPGGRGAYNEQFF.

The V and J genes are TRBV29-1 and TRBJ2-5, with D unresolved. The J call is in doubt because the DNA end fits TRBJ2-7 better. CDR1 and CDR2 from the germline V gene are SQVTM and ANQGSEA. This CDR3 is built from 14 residues. The CDR3 DNA follows: TGCAGCGCTGTAACCGCCCCGAGCTCCTACGAGCAGTACTTC. Translating gives CSAVTAPSSYEQYF.

This clone appeared a few times. In DNA form, the CDR3 reads TGTGCCAGTAGTATTTTTGTGTCCCAGGGCAAAGAAAAACTGTTTTTT. It encodes CASSIFVSQGKEKLFF. The chain employs TRBV19 and TRBJ1-4; D perhaps matches TRBD1 (5 bases). This CDR3 has 16 amino acids. Germline-derived CDR1 and CDR2 are LNHDA and SQIVND (reference sequence). The V and J ends lost 3 bases and 8 bases respectively, with 19 bases between them.

This clone has a handful of counts. The chain has TRBV7-9 and TRBJ2-1; a possible D gene is TRBD1 (6 bases). V was shortened by 5 bases and J by 9 bases, with 29 bases between the two germline ends. This CDR3 is built from 18 residues. Germline loops: CDR1 SEHNR, CDR2 FQNEAQ (reference sequence). CDR3 nucleotides: TGTGCCAGCAGCCCACAATCCGGCAGGGGCCCTGGGTACGGTGAGCAGTTCTTC. Protein: CASSPQSGRGPGYGEQFF.

This clone was seen more than once but under ten times. This chain joins TRBV7-9 and TRBJ1-1; D is ambiguous. Germline V CDR1 and CDR2: SEHNR, FQNEAQ (reference sequence). The length of the CDR3 is 15 residues. Trimming removed 0 bases at V and 5 bases at J, with 13 bases between. The CDR3 sequence is CASSLAGGAWTEAFF. CDR3 coding DNA: TGTGCCAGCAGCTTAGCGGGAGGAGCGTGGACTGAAGCTTTCTTT. Using reference TRBV7-9 and TRBJ1-1 for the parts outside the CDR3, the full variable domain is DTGVSQNPRHKITKRGQNVTFRCDPISEHNRLYWYRQTLGQGPEFLTYFQNEAQLEKSRLLSDRFSAERPKGSFSTLEIQRTEQGDSAMYLCASSLAGGAWTEAFFGQGTRLTVV.

This clone was detected only a few times. The chain carries TRBV9 and TRBJ2-1; perhaps TRBD1 as D (6 bases). The CDR3 spans 13 residues. V dropped 4 bases and J dropped 8 bases, with 13 bases sitting between them. Germline values: CDR1 SGDLS, CDR2 YYNGEE. The CDR3 region has the DNA TGTGCCAGCAGCCCCCAGGGGATGGATGAGCAGTTCTTC. It yields the protein CASSPQGMDEQFF. Looking up the rest from reference TRBV9 and TRBJ2-1 gives the full variable domain: DSGVTQTPKHLITATGQRVTLRCSPRSGDLSVYWYQQSLDQGLQFLIQYYNGEERAKGNILERFSAQQFPDLHSELNLSSLELGDSALYFCASSPQGMDEQFFGPGTRLTVL.

This clone has only a few counts. J is TRBJ2-2 and V is TRBV11-3; D is ambiguous. Germline loops: CDR1 SGHNT, CDR2 YENEEA. The V and J ends lost 3 bases and 6 bases respectively, with 8 bases between them. This CDR3 has 13 amino acids. CDR3 DNA sequence: TGTGCCAGCAGCTTCCTATCGGCCGGGGAGCTGTTTTTT. Protein product: CASSFLSAGELFF.

This clone has only a few counts. This sequence joins TRBV7-2 and TRBJ1-1, with D perhaps TRBD1 (6 bases). This CDR3 has 14 amino acids. Between the trimmed V and J ends, which lost 4 bases and 11 bases, there was a span of 20 bases. CDR1 is SGHTA and CDR2 is FQGNSA in the germline V gene. The CDR3 reads CASSSDRQVAGAFF. The CDR3 DNA is TGTGCCAGCAGCTCGGATCGACAGGTGGCAGGGGCTTTCTTT.

The chain recombines TRBV2 with TRBJ1-5; D is uncertain. The germline gives CDR1 SNHLY, CDR2 FYNNEI. Trimming cost V 1 base and J 6 bases, with 4 bases left between them. The CDR3 runs 12 residues. CDR3 loop: CASSEGAQPQHF. In DNA form, the CDR3 reads TGTGCCAGCAGTGAAGGCGCTCAGCCCCAGCATTTT.